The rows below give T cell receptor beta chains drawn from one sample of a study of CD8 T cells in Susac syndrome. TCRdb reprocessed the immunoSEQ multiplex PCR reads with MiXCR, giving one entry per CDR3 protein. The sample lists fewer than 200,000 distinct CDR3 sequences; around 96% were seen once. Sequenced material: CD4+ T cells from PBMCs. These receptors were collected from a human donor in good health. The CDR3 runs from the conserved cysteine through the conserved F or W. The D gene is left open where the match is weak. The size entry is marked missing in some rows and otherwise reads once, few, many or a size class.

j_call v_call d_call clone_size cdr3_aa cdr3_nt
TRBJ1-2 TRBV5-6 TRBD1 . CASSKGTGVTYGYTF TGTGCCAGCAGCAAGGGGACAGGGGTTACCTATGGCTACACCTTC
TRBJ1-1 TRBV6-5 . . CASIDDQRAFF TGTGCCAGCATCGACGACCAAAGGGCTTTCTTT
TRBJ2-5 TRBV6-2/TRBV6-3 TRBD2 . CASSYERTSWETQYF TGTGCCAGCAGTTACGAAAGGACTAGCTGGGAGACCCAGTACTTC
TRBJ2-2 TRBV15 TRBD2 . CATSATSGRYTGELFF TGTGCCACCAGCGCGACTAGCGGGAGATACACCGGGGAGCTGTTTTTT
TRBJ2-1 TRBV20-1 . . CSAQRARSYNEQFF TGCAGTGCCCAGAGGGCCCGATCCTACAATGAGCAGTTCTTC
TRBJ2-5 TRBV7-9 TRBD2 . CASSPGLAGVGETQYF TGTGCCAGCAGCCCTGGGCTAGCGGGAGTTGGAGAGACCCAGTACTTC
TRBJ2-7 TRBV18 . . CASSPSLPGRTYEQYF TGTGCCAGCTCACCTAGCCTTCCGGGACGGACTTACGAGCAGTACTTC
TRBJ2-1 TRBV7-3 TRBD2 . CASSLRLAGANEQFF TGTGCCAGCAGCTTGAGACTAGCGGGAGCAAATGAGCAGTTCTTC
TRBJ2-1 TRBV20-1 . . CSAGRRASGDNEQFF TGCAGTGCGGGCCGTCGGGCCTCGGGGGACAATGAGCAGTTCTTC
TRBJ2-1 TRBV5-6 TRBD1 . CASISMGTGVHNEQFF TGTGCCAGCATCTCTATGGGGACAGGGGTCCACAATGAGCAGTTCTTC
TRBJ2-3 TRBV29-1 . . CSVARDTDTQYF TGCAGCGTTGCCAGGGATACAGATACGCAGTATTTT
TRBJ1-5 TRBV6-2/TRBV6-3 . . CASSYPRVGPQHF TGTGCCAGCAGTTACCCAAGGGTAGGGCCCCAGCATTTT
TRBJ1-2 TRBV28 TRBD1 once CASRSLVPGQVYYGYTF TGTGCCAGCAGATCCCTTGTCCCGGGACAGGTCTACTATGGCTACACCTTC
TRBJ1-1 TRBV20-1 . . CSATLEAMNTEAFF TGCAGTGCTACCCTCGAGGCAATGAACACTGAAGCTTTCTTT
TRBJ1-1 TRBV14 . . CASSLPTGNTEAFF TGTGCCAGCAGCCTTCCGACAGGGAACACTGAAGCTTTCTTT
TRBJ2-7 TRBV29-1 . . CSVEPVAGANPEQYF TGCAGCGTTGAACCGGTCGCAGGAGCTAACCCAGAGCAGTACTTC
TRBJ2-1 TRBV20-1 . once CSAPSGGGYNEQFF TGCAGTGCTCCCTCAGGCGGTGGTTACAATGAGCAGTTCTTC
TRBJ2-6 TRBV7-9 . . CASSFPAGANVLTF TGTGCCAGCAGCTTCCCGGCTGGGGCCAACGTCCTGACTTTC
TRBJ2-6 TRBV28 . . CASSPSPRKGWANVLTF TGTGCCAGCAGTCCTTCGCCGAGAAAGGGCTGGGCCAACGTCCTGACTTTC
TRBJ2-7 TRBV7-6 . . CASSFPATYEQYF TGTGCCAGCAGCTTCCCAGCCACCTACGAGCAGTACTTC
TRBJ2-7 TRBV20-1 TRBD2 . CSATEPGGTLHEQYF TGCAGTGCAACGGAGCCGGGAGGCACCCTCCACGAGCAGTACTTC
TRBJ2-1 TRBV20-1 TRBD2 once CSATGGGSGAYNEQFF TGCAGTGCTACCGGCGGTGGCAGCGGGGCTTACAATGAGCAGTTCTTC
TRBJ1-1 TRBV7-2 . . CASSFPVNTEAFF TGTGCCAGCAGCTTTCCTGTGAACACTGAAGCTTTCTTT
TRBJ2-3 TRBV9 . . CASSAAGRTDTQYF TGTGCCAGCAGCGCGGCGGGAAGGACAGATACGCAGTATTTT
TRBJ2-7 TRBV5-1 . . CASSLSLTDEQYF TGCGCCAGCAGCTTGTCCCTGACAGACGAGCAGTACTTC
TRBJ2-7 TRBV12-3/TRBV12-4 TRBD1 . CASSSRGTGTYEQYF TGTGCCAGCAGTTCAAGAGGGACAGGGACCTACGAGCAGTACTTC
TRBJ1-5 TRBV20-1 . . CSASGEGRQPQHF TGCAGTGCTAGTGGAGAAGGCAGGCAGCCCCAGCATTTT
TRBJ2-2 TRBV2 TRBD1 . CASSETGDTGELFF TGTGCCAGCAGCGAAACAGGGGACACCGGGGAGCTGTTTTTT
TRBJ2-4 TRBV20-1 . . CSARVGFVAKNIQYF TGCAGTGCTAGGGTGGGATTCGTCGCCAAAAACATTCAGTACTTC
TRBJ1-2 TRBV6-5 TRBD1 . CASTPGTAHGYTF TGTGCCAGCACCCCCGGGACAGCCCATGGCTACACCTTC
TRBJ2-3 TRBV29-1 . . CSVQLGGARTDTQYF TGCAGCGTCCAACTGGGGGGTGCCCGCACAGATACGCAGTATTTT
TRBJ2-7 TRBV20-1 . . CSARGDLNYEQYF TGCAGTGCTAGGGGGGACCTTAACTACGAGCAGTACTTC
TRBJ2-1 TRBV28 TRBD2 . CASSLMSGLAGAREQFF TGTGCCAGCAGTTTAATGTCAGGGCTAGCGGGAGCAAGGGAGCAGTTCTTC
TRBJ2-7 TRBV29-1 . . CSVAVAHEQYF TGCAGCGTAGCGGTGGCCCACGAGCAGTACTTC
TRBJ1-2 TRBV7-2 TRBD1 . CASSIDRGLRGYTF TGTGCCAGCAGCATTGACAGGGGGCTGCGGGGCTACACCTTC
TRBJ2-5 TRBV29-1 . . CSVEDGMTQYF TGCAGCGTTGAAGATGGGATGACCCAGTACTTC
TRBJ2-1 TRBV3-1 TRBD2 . CASSLGLAGAAEQFF TGTGCCAGCTCTCTAGGACTAGCGGGAGCGGCTGAGCAGTTCTTC
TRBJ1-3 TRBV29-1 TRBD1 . CSVWDRASGNTIYF TGCAGCGTGTGGGACAGGGCCTCTGGAAACACCATATATTTT
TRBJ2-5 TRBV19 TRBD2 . CASRGAGVGETQYF TGTGCCAGTAGAGGAGCGGGAGTGGGTGAGACCCAGTACTTC
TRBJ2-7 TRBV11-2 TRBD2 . CASSLGTSGGGWYGSYEQYF TGTGCCAGCAGCTTAGGAACTAGCGGGGGAGGGTGGTATGGGTCCTACGAGCAGTACTTC
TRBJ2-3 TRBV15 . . CATSRALSTDTQYF TGTGCCACCAGCAGAGCCCTTAGCACAGATACGCAGTATTTT
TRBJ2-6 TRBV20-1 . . CSAPRGALVGPGANVLTF TGCAGTGCCCCTCGGGGGGCGCTCGTAGGTCCTGGGGCCAACGTCCTGACTTTC
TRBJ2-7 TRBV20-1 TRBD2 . CSATGGLVPYEQYF TGCAGTGCGACCGGGGGACTAGTCCCCTACGAGCAGTACTTC
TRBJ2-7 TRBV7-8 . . CASSSGLTSYEQYF TGTGCCAGCAGCTCTGGACTGACCTCCTACGAGCAGTACTTC
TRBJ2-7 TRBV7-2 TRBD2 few CASSLLAGGTYEQYF TGTGCCAGCAGTTTATTAGCGGGAGGGACCTACGAGCAGTACTTC
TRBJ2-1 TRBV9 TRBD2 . CASSPRTSGRYNEQFF TGTGCCAGCAGCCCTCGGACTAGCGGGCGGTACAATGAGCAGTTCTTC
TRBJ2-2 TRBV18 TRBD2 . CASSPHGLAANTGELFF TGTGCCAGCTCACCACATGGACTAGCGGCCAACACCGGGGAGCTGTTTTTT
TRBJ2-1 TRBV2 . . CASHRENNEQFF TGTGCCAGTCACCGGGAGAACAATGAGCAGTTCTTC
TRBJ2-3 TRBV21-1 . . CAGVTSGMGDTQYF TGTGCCGGCGTAACTAGCGGGATGGGAGATACGCAGTATTTT
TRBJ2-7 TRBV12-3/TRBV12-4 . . CASSFNRVYEQYF TGTGCCAGCAGTTTCAACAGGGTCTACGAGCAGTACTTC
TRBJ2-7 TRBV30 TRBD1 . CAWGQGGLHEQYF TGTGCCTGGGGACAGGGAGGACTTCACGAGCAGTACTTC